The rows below give T cell receptor beta chains drawn from one sample of a study of blood T cell repertoires in COVID-19. TCRdb's table, derived via immunoSEQ multiplex PCR, lists solely in-frame clones and lacks some. The sample contains 180,000 or so clones, around nine tenths of which appear only once. Input material: peripheral blood. These receptors all come from a man aged 18 to 29 with active or convalescent COVID-19. Each CDR3 is given with its conserved first and last residue. The D gene is left open where the match is weak. Clone size is not always given. Where it is, it says once, few, many or a class for expanded clones.

d_call	v_call	j_call	clone_size	cdr3_nt	cdr3_aa
TRBD2	TRBV6-5	TRBJ2-7	once	TGTGCCAGCAGTTACTATGGTAGCGGGACGAAATACGAGCAGTACTTC	CASSYYGSGTKYEQYF
-	TRBV5-6	TRBJ2-5	-	TGTGCCAGCAGCCAGGTTAGCGGAGGCCAAGAGACCCAGTACTTC	CASSQVSGGQETQYF
-	TRBV12-3/TRBV12-4	TRBJ1-2	once	TGTGCCAGCAGTTTAAGCCTCTATGGCTACACCTTC	CASSLSLYGYTF
TRBD1	TRBV30	TRBJ1-1	-	TGTGCCTGGAGGGGGACAGGAGGTAAAGCTTTCTTT	CAWRGTGGKAFF
TRBD2	TRBV5-5	TRBJ2-5	-	TGTGCCAGCAGCTTGGTGCTAGCGGGGAACCAAGAGACCCAGTACTTC	CASSLVLAGNQETQYF
-	TRBV4-2	TRBJ1-1	many	TGTGCCAGCAGCCAAGATCTTTTCTCGGGGAACACTGAAGCTTTCTTT	CASSQDLFSGNTEAFF
-	TRBV4-1	TRBJ1-2	-	TGCGCCAGCAGCCAAGAAGCCAGGACTGCTAACTATGGCTACACCTTC	CASSQEARTANYGYTF
-	TRBV6-2/TRBV6-3	TRBJ1-1	-	TGTGCCAGCAGTACCTCAGGGGTTGGTCTCGCTTTCTTT	CASSTSGVGLAFF
-	TRBV7-9	TRBJ1-4	-	TGTGCCAGCAACTTAGACAGAGAAAATGAAAAACTGTTTTTT	CASNLDRENEKLFF
-	TRBV5-4	TRBJ1-1	-	TGTGCCAGCAGCCTGCCTAAGTCTGAAGCTTTCTTT	CASSLPKSEAFF
-	TRBV28	TRBJ2-2	few	TGTGCCAGCAGTTTATGGCAGGGCTTTATTACCGGGGAGCTGTTTTTT	CASSLWQGFITGELFF
-	TRBV15	TRBJ1-3	-	TGTGCCACCAGCGGGCCCCGTGGCAGGGCTGGAAACACCATATATTTT	CATSGPRGRAGNTIYF
-	TRBV18	TRBJ2-7	-	TGTGCCAGCTCTGTGGGGGCGCAAGTTGGCGAGCAGTACTTC	CASSVGAQVGEQYF
-	TRBV19	TRBJ2-5	-	TGTGCCAGTAGTCCGGATCTAGGGGAAAAAGAGACCCAGTACTTC	CASSPDLGEKETQYF
-	TRBV7-9	TRBJ2-3	-	TGTGCCAGCAGCTCGCTCATAGGGGTCACGGATACGCAGTATTTT	CASSSLIGVTDTQYF
TRBD2	TRBV11-2	TRBJ2-1	-	TGTGCCAGCAGCGTTACGACTAGCGGGGGTCCGGGTGAGCAGTTCTTC	CASSVTTSGGPGEQFF
-	TRBV14	TRBJ1-4	-	TGTGCCAGCAGCCGGACAGAAACTAATGAAAAACTGTTTTTT	CASSRTETNEKLFF
TRBD1	TRBV7-6	TRBJ2-1	once	TGTGCCAGCAGCCTTTCCCCGGACAGGGGGGATCCCTACAATGAGCAGTTCTTC	CASSLSPDRGDPYNEQFF
TRBD1	TRBV6-1	TRBJ2-1	-	TGTGCCAGCAGTGAATACAGGGGGCGCATGGTGAATGAGCAGTTCTTC	CASSEYRGRMVNEQFF
-	TRBV5-6	TRBJ2-7	once	TGTGCCAGCAGCCCGGGGTTCAGGGGTCCGCTCGACCTCTCCTACGAGCAGTACTTC	CASSPGFRGPLDLSYEQYF
TRBD2	TRBV5-4	TRBJ2-4	-	TGTGCCAGCAGCTCTAGAGCGGGAAGGGCCAAAAACATTCAGTACTTC	CASSSRAGRAKNIQYF
TRBD1	TRBV7-9	TRBJ1-1	-	TGTGCCAGCAGCTTGGCAACAGGGGGATCGAACACTGAAGCTTTCTTT	CASSLATGGSNTEAFF
TRBD2	TRBV30	TRBJ2-3	-	TGTGCCTGGAGTTCGGGACGCGGGGGAACAGATACGCAGTATTTT	CAWSSGRGGTDTQYF